The 13 T cell receptor beta chains in this list originate from one sample, sequenced in a study of neoadjuvant anti-PD-1 for oral cavity cancer. Using immunoSEQ multiplex PCR, the repertoire was profiled, and TCRdb retains in-frame clones only, with some absent. The sample lists over 15,000 clones, around 66% occurring once. This specimen consisted of PBMCs, obtained before nivolumab (anti-PD-1) treatment. Every receptor here comes from a person aged 35-79 years with oral cavity squamous cell carcinoma.

The rearrangement links TRBV20-1 to TRBJ1-2, with unresolved D. CDR3 length: 11 residues. The V gene lost 5 bases and the J gene lost 7 bases, with 11 bases spanning the gap. Germline CDR1 DFQATT, CDR2 SNEGSKA (reference sequence). The CDR3 loop is CSASPGSGYTF. The CDR3 coding sequence is TGCAGTGCTTCACCCGGCAGTGGCTACACCTTC.

J is TRBJ2-7 and V is TRBV27; D is unresolved. The CDR3 totals 13 residues. V lost 3 bases to trimming and J lost 3 bases, with 9 bases between them. The germline CDR1 and CDR2 sequences are MNHEY and SMNVEV (reference sequence). The CDR3 region is CASSFGNLYEQYF. The CDR3 region has the DNA TGTGCCAGCAGTTTCGGTAACCTCTACGAGCAGTACTTC.

This chain links TRBV7-9 with TRBJ2-3, with D maybe TRBD2 (5 bases). V lost 10 bases, J lost 5 bases, and 13 bases lay in between. Looked up from germline, CDR1 is SEHNR and CDR2 is FQNEAQ (reference sequence). This CDR3 has 12 residues. This chain's CDR3 is CATGMRVDTQYF. The CDR3 nucleotides read TGTGCCACCGGGATGCGAGTAGATACGCAGTATTTT. The variable domain in full, completed from reference TRBV7-9 and TRBJ2-3, reads DTGVSQNPRHKITKRGQNVTFRCDPISEHNRLYWYRQTLGQGPEFLTYFQNEAQLEKSRLLSDRFSAERPKGSFSTLEIQRTEQGDSAMYLCATGMRVDTQYFGPGTRLTVL.

The chain links TRBV5-1 to TRBJ2-3; 8 bases agree with TRBD1. The trim removed 4 bases at V and 4 bases at J, leaving 5 bases unmatched. Germline V gives CDR1 SGHRS, CDR2 YFSETQ. The CDR3 extends over 14 amino acids. The CDR3 coding sequence is TGCGCCAGCAGCGGTGGACAGGGTCCAGATACGCAGTATTTT. It is translated as CASSGGQGPDTQYF.

This chain uses TRBV5-1 with TRBJ2-7; TRBD2 is a possible D gene (5 bases). The CDR3 extends over 15 amino acids. V dropped 0 bases and J dropped 6 bases, with 16 bases sitting between them. Germline V lookup: CDR1 SGHRS, CDR2 YFSETQ. The CDR3 reads CASSLGFGGGSEQYF. CDR3 DNA sequence: TGCGCCAGCAGCTTGGGTTTTGGAGGAGGTAGCGAGCAGTACTTC.

This clone has a handful of counts. The chain recombines TRBV19 with TRBJ1-1; D remains ambiguous. This CDR3 spans 14 amino acids. Germline CDR1 reads LNHDA; CDR2 reads SQIVND (reference sequence). Trimming removed 6 bases at V and 0 bases at J, with 11 bases between. Here the CDR3 DNA reads TGTGCCAGTAGATCGGGTGGGATGAACACTGAAGCTTTCTTT. This encodes CASRSGGMNTEAFF.

The V gene is TRBV4-1, the J gene TRBJ2-7, with 8 bases identical to TRBD2. Unmatched junction bases numbered 13, after V lost 0 bases and J lost 6 bases. The germline CDR1 and CDR2 sequences are MGHRA and YSYEKL. There are 17 residues in the CDR3. CDR3 sequence reads: CASSQDRSAGDRREQYF. The CDR3 DNA sequence: TGCGCCAGCAGCCAAGATCGGTCAGCGGGAGATAGACGCGAGCAGTACTTC.

This clone was seen a handful of times. The J gene is TRBJ1-1, the V gene TRBV19, with D possibly matching TRBD1 (5 bases). V lost 5 bases to trimming and J lost 6 bases, with 13 bases between them. This CDR3 contains 13 residues. Germline-derived CDR1 and CDR2 are LNHDA and SQIVND (reference sequence). CDR3 region: CASSPRRGAEAFF. The CDR3 DNA follows: TGTGCCAGTAGTCCCAGAAGGGGCGCTGAAGCTTTCTTT.

The rearrangement links TRBV7-2 to TRBJ2-3; D remains ambiguous. Trimming took 0 bases from V and 3 from J, leaving 13 bases between them. The CDR3 totals 16 residues. From germline, CDR1 is SGHTA and CDR2 FQGNSA. The CDR3 nucleotides are TGTGCCAGCAGCTTAGCTGCCCCAGTAAGGACAGATACGCAGTATTTT. It yields the protein CASSLAAPVRTDTQYF.

V is TRBV6-5 and J is TRBJ2-1; the match to TRBD2 covers 10 bases. The CDR3 has 16 residues. Per germline, CDR1 MNHEY and CDR2 SVGAGI. V dropped 0 bases and J dropped 5; count of bases not matched to a gene: 4. The CDR3 coding sequence is TGTGCCAGCAGTTACTCTTTCCTAGCGGGGGACAATGAGCAGTTCTTC. It codes for CASSYSFLAGDNEQFF.

The J gene is TRBJ2-7, the V gene TRBV6-5, with TRBD2 as a possible D gene (5 bases). Germline V CDR1 and CDR2: MNHEY, SVGAGI. Trimming pared 5 bases from V and 3 bases from J, leaving 11 bases between. The length of the CDR3 is 13 residues. CDR3 in amino acids: CASSRPGCYEQYF. The CDR3, as DNA: TGTGCCAGCAGTCGTCCGGGATGCTACGAGCAGTACTTC.

This chain links TRBV5-1 with TRBJ2-3, with D possibly TRBD1 on 5 matching bases. V was trimmed by 1 base and J by 0 bases, leaving 9 bases between them. From germline, CDR1 is SGHRS and CDR2 YFSETQ. This CDR3 is 15 amino acids long. The CDR3: CASSLTGPSTDTQYF. CDR3 bases: TGCGCCAGCAGCTTGACAGGTCCCAGCACAGATACGCAGTATTTT.

The chain employs TRBV5-1 and TRBJ2-3; a possible D gene is TRBD2 (5 bases). CDR1 is SGHRS and CDR2 is YFSETQ in the germline V gene. The length of the CDR3 is 17 residues. Trimming left V 4 bases short and J 3 bases short, with 21 bases between. CDR3 residues: CASSEGQTAALTDTQYF. CDR3 bases: TGCGCCAGCAGCGAGGGCCAAACGGCCGCTTTAACAGATACGCAGTATTTT.